This T cell receptor beta chain was observed in a study of control samples from healthy donors and cancer patients (dated by TCRdb to about 2020). Library preparation was by the immunoSEQ multiplex PCR assay. The immuneACCESS repertoire file appears here via TCRdb, limited to in-frame rearrangements. These files lack a portion of the clones; in checked studies, under half of the deficit traces to unresolved V genes, and the cause of the others is not known. Recorded for this sample are 150,000 to 200,000 clones; around nine tenths of them occurred a single time. Clones ranked in the top ten supply around 12% of the sample. Concerning this clone: It has no known antigen specificity. Base qualities are not recorded, but no much larger clone differs from it by a single base.

The germline V gene specifies KGHSH as CDR1 and LQKENI as CDR2. Taken from cysteine to phenylalanine, the CDR3 has 17 residues. Only CDR3 DNA is held: 51 bases, read in frame from base 1. V ends up 9 bases short and J 3 bases short, with an unmatched junction base count of 18. The specimen sequenced was blood. The sequence joins TRBV18 to TRBJ2-3, and 7 junction bases match TRBD1. The receptor comes from a man younger than 45 in good health. This receptor carries the CDR3 CASSTGTAQAFTDTQYF. The base sequence is TGTGCCAGTTCAACCGGGACAGCACAAGCCTTTACAGATACGCAGTATTTT.